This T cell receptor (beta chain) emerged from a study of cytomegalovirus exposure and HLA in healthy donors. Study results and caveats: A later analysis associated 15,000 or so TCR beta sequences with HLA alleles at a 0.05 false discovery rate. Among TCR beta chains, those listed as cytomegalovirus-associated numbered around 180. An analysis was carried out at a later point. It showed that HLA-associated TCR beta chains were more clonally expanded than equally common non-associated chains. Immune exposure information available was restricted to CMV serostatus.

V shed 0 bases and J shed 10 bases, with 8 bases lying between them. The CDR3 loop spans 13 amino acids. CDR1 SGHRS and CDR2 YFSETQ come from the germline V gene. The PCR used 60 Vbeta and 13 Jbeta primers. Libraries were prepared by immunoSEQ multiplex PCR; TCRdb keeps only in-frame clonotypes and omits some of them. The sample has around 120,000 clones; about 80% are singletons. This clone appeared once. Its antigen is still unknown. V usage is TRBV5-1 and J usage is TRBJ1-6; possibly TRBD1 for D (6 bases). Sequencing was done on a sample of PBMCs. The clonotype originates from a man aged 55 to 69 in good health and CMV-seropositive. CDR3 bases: TGCGCCAGCAGCTTGGCAGGGGTATCACCCCTCCACTTT. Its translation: CASSLAGVSPLHF.